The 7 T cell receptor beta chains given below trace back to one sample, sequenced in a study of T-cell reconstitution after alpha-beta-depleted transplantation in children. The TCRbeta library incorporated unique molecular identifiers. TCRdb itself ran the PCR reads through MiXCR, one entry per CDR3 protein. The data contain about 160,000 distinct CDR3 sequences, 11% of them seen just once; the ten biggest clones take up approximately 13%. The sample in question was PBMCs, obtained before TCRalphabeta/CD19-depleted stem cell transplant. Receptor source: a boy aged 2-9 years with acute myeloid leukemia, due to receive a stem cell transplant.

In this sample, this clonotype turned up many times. CDR3 coding DNA: TGTGCCAGCAGCCTTTCCAGTCACAATGAGCAGTTCTTC. The encoded protein is CASSLSSHNEQFF. This chain joins TRBV6-4 and TRBJ2-1; D ambiguous. Germline CDR1 is MRHNA and CDR2 is SNTAGT. The CDR3 sequence is 13 residues long. Trimming took 6 bases from V and 5 from J, leaving 11 bases between them.

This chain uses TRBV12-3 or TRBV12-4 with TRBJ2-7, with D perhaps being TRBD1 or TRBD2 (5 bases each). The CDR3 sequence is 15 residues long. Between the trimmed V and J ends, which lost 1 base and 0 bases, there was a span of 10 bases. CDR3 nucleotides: TGTGCCAGCAGTTTAGAACCGGGGACCTCCTACGAGCAGTACTTC. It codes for CASSLEPGTSYEQYF.

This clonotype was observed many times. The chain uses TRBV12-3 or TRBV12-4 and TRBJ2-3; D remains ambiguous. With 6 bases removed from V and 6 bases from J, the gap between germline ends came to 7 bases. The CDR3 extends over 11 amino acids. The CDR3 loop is CASRKGDTQYF. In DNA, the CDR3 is TGTGCCAGCAGAAAAGGGGATACGCAGTATTTT.

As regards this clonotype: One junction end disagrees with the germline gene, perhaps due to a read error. The CDR3 is CASSFGTWERFF. The CDR3 DNA reads as TGTGCCAGCAGCTTCGGGACCTGGGAGCGGTTTTTT. V is TRBV5-6 and J is TRBJ2-2; D assignment may be TRBD1 or TRBD2 (5 bases each). The germline CDR1 and CDR2 sequences are SGHDT and YYEEEE. The CDR3 covers 12 residues.

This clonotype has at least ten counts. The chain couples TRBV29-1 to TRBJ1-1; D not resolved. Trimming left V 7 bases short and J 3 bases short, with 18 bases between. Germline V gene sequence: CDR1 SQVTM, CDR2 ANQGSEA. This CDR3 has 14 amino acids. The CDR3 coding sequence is TGCAGCGCCCAGGTACGGGGTTCCTACACTGAAGCTTTCTTT. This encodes CSAQVRGSYTEAFF.

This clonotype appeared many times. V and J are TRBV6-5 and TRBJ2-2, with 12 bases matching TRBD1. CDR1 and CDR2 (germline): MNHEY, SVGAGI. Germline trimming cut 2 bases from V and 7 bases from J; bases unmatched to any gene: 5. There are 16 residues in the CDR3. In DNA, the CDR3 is TGTGCCAGCAGTTACGGGACAGGGGGCGCGAGCGGGGAGCTGTTTTTT. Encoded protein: CASSYGTGGASGELFF.

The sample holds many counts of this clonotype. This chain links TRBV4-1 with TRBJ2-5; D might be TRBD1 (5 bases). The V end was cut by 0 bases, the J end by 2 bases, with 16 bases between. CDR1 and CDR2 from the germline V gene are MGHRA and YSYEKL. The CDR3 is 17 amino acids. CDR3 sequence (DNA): TGCGCCAGCAGCCAAGAAATTATGACAGCCGGACAAGAGACCCAGTACTTC. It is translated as CASSQEIMTAGQETQYF.